Included here is one T cell receptor (beta chain) sequence, with context. These data come from a study of immune evolution from preneoplasia to lung adenocarcinoma. Generated by immunoSEQ multiplex PCR, the TCRdb table keeps only in-frame clones and is missing some. The sample records over 6,500 clones, about three quarters being singletons. V was clipped by 5 bases and J by 0 bases, with 10 bases between them. The germline gives CDR1 MNHEY, CDR2 SVGAGI. The CDR3 has 14 residues. This sequence joins TRBV6-5 and TRBJ1-1; D unclear. Source material: FFPE adjacent normal lung tissue. The clonotype comes from a person aged 70 to 79 with lung adenocarcinoma. The CDR3 sequence: CASSKGWMNTEAFF. DNA of the CDR3: TGTGCCAGCAGTAAAGGGTGGATGAACACTGAAGCTTTCTTT.